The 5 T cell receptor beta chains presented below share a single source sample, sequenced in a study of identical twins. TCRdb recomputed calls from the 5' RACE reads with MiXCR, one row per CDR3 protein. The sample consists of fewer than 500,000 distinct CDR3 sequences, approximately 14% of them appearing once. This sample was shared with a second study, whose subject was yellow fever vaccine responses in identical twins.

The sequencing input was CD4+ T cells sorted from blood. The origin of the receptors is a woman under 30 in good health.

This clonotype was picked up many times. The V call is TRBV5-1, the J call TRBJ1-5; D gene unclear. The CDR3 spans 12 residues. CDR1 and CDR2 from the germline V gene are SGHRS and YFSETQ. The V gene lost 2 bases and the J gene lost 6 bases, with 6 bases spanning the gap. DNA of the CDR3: TGCGCCAGCAGCTTCCTGGGTCAGCCCCAGCATTTT. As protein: CASSFLGQPQHF. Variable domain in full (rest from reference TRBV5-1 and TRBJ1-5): KAGVTQTPRYLIKTRGQQVTLSCSPISGHRSVSWYQQTPGQGLQFLFEYFSETQRNKGNFPGRFSGRQFSNSRSEMNVSTLELGDSALYLCASSFLGQPQHFGDGTRLSIL.

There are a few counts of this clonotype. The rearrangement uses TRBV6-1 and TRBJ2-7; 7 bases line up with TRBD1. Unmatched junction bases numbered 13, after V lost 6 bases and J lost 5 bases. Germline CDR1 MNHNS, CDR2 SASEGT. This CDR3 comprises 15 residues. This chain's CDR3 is CASSNRGPEGHEQYF. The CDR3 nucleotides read TGTGCCAGCAGCAACAGGGGACCCGAAGGCCACGAGCAGTACTTC.

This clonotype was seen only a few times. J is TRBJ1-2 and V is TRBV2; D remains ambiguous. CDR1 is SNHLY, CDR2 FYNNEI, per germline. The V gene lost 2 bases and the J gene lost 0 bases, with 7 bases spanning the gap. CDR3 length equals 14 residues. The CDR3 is CASSELGANYGYTF. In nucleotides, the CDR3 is TGTGCCAGCAGTGAACTCGGAGCTAACTATGGCTACACCTTC.

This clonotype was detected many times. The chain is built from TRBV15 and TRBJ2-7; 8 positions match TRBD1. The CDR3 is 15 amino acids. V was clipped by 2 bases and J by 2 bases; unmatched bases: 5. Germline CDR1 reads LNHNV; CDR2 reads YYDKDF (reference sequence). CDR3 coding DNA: TGTGCCACCAGCAGAAGCAGGGGGCCCGCCTACGAGCAGTACTTC. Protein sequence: CATSRSRGPAYEQYF. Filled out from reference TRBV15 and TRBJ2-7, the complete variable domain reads DAMVIQNPRYQVTQFGKPVTLSCSQTLNHNVMYWYQQKSSQAPKLLFHYYDKDFNNEADTPDNFQSRRPNTSFCFLDIRSPGLGDTAMYLCATSRSRGPAYEQYFGPGTRLTVT.

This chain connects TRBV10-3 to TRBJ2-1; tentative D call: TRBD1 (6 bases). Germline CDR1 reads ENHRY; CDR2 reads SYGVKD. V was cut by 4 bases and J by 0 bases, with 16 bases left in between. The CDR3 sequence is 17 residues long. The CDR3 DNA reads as TGTGCCATCAGTGGGGGGCTAGGCAGGGGCTCCTACAATGAGCAGTTCTTC. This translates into CAISGGLGRGSYNEQFF.